The T cell receptor beta chain described here comes from a study of cytomegalovirus exposure and HLA in healthy donors (dated by TCRdb to about 2017). Broadly, across the study: An earlier analysis of several hundred of the donors reported about 280 Gb of sequence data and about 120 million unique TCR beta sequences obtained from around 180 million T cells. An early release covering 500 to 750 HLA-typed donors comprised about 320 gigabases of sequencing data and 65 million to 100 million unique TCR sequences. Of the approximately 400 genotyped donors, over 80% were placed in the genetic ancestry cluster associated with self-reported Caucasian donors. The study aimed to test whether signatures of past pathogen exposure could be identified by cataloging public T cell receptors. The study profiled the T cell repertoires of 500 to 800 subjects by immunosequencing and related them to cytomegalovirus serostatus. Besides the first cohort of approximately 710 subjects, a separate validation cohort made up of 120 or so different subjects was used. The study combined high-throughput TCR immunosequencing, statistical association of individual TCRs with disease status, and machine learning to predict cytomegalovirus infection status. A later analysis re-examined previously published TCR beta repertoires from about 670 donors and added high-resolution HLA genotyping to investigate patterns of TCR occurrence. The later analysis used no new phenotypic data to find candidate immune exposures, relying instead on TCR beta sequences and their occurrence across donors. An earlier analysis of some 500 of the donors applied high-throughput TCR beta sequencing to assess whether each TCR beta V gene segment acted as functional or pseudogenic. Alongside the repertoire data, information on donor age, sex, ethnicity and CMV serostatus was compiled. A later genetic analysis took genome-wide SNP genotypes for about 65% of the 666 donors and used that subset as a discovery cohort. All discovery cohort repertoires had been generated using a single sequencing platform. Class I and class II HLA loci were covered by the typing at four-digit resolution. Typing coverage varied by locus: 629-630 donors for A, B, C, DRB1 and DQB1; some 520 for DQA1; approximately 570 for DPA1; approximately 470 for DPB1. Four or five DR-DQ haplotypes were handled as single units for association and clustering because linkage in the cohort was strong. On average, around 200,000 unique TCR beta nucleotide sequences were sequenced per donor among about 400 genotyped donors of the cohort, with roughly 19% of those sequences being non-productive. On the study overall, not on this receptor specifically: Because HLA typing was missing for some donors at each locus, association tests included only the typed subset. Roughly uniform sequencing depth across donors was assumed in presence/absence analyses, although this assumption may not hold. Linkage disequilibrium might explain the correlated functional status among segregating V segments, but an unknown experimental factor could not be ruled out. According to a later analysis, TCR association rates differed among HLA loci, with DRB1 alleles showing the most associated TCRs and HLA-C alleles showing the fewest. The study listed 164 TCR beta chains as associated with cytomegalovirus. The sequencing pipeline was judged likely to have produced a cluster of highly shared sequence variants as a technical artifact. In a later genetic analysis, fewer N-insertions in productive TCRs were reported among donors in an Asian-associated ancestry cluster than the roughly 700-donor mean. Across donors, most TCR sequences were observed very rarely, whereas some public TCRs were present in many individuals. According to the authors, the approach could potentially be generalized to other disease states and immunological phenotypes. In a later genetic analysis, a missense DCLRE1C variant was associated with V-gene and J-gene trimming of TCR beta chains, and the association was replicated in an independent cohort. In a later analysis, HLA-associated TCR beta chains were found to be more clonally expanded and to have lower generation probabilities than equally common non-associated chains. The classifier was reported to diagnose cytomegalovirus status with high specificity and sensitivity in both the original and validation cohorts. A later analysis found that most CMV-associated TCR beta chains appeared HLA-restricted, with HLA associations seemingly driven largely by CMV exposure. Over 15 rarely observed V segments, including chromosome 9 orphons, were excluded from the earlier analysis of a few hundred of the donors because counts were too low. Three of the identified cytomegalovirus-associated TCR beta chains were confirmed in vitro to be specific for cytomegalovirus antigens. Only TCR beta chains were sequenced in this cohort, and the absence of alpha or paired-chain data limited detectable features. A further reported finding was that TCR beta sequences accurately predicted the HLA-A and HLA-B alleles for most subjects in the first cohort. In a later analysis, about 17,000 TCR beta sequences were associated with specific HLA alleles at a false discovery rate of 0.05. Broadly in line with IMGT annotations, most TCR beta V segments showed up in productive rearrangements about 90% or about 30% of the time in an earlier analysis of 450 to 750 of the donors. Assigning TCR associations to individual alleles was difficult when HLA alleles, especially DR and DQ, strongly co-occurred. The 87-base-pair reads could not distinguish some IMGT-functional V segments, including TRBV6-2 and TRBV6-3, so those segments were excluded. Immune exposure information for the cohort was limited to CMV serostatus. According to a later analysis, parvovirus B19, influenza, CMV and Epstein-Barr virus appeared linked to several top co-occurrence clusters.

Library construction relied on the immunoSEQ multiplex PCR assay. A mixture of 60 forward primers for TCR Vbeta segments and 13 reverse primers for TCR Jbeta segments was used in the multiplex PCR. The CDR3 region of rearranged TCR beta genes was amplified from genomic DNA with a multiplex PCR assay. The amplified TCR beta libraries were sequenced on the Illumina HiSeq System as 87-base-pair reads. Per the source publication's procedure: A later analysis counted around 72 million unique TCR beta chains across the 666 repertoires, and 10 million to 11 million of these chains were shared by at least two donors. A nearest-neighbor algorithm error-corrected the raw reads and collapsed the reads into unique sequences, merging closely related sequences to remove PCR and sequencing errors. To assign V, D and J gene segments, CDR3 sequences were aligned to IMGT reference sequences. Each retained sequence needed at least a six-nucleotide match to both a V gene segment and a J gene segment. A rearrangement was called productive if the CDR3 had no stop codons and remained in frame with V and J, and every other rearrangement was called non-productive. Following IMGT convention, CDR3 was defined as the stretch from the second conserved V-encoded cysteine to the conserved J-encoded phenylalanine. In an earlier analysis of more than 550 of the donors, sequences lacking an unambiguous match to a single V gene segment were excluded. An earlier analysis of some 610 of the donors called V segments functional above 56.7% productive rearrangements and segregating when the between-donor standard deviation exceeded 5%. A statistical classification framework was developed to diagnose cytomegalovirus status using the catalog of TCR beta chain sequences. A later analysis assigned V and J genes by comparing TCR nucleotide sequences with IMGT/GENE-DB human TR gene sequences. Using the TCRdist pipeline, a later analysis assigned CDR3 sequences along with most-parsimonious VDJ recombination scenarios. A later analysis defined each TCR beta chain by its CDR3 amino acid sequence plus V-gene family, and excluded reads lacking a unique V-gene family. As a way to deal with suspected cross-contamination and a sequencing artifact, a later analysis dropped nearly 600 nucleotide sequences that were highly shared and had low generation probability. A later analysis calculated a clonal expansion index for each public chain from normalized within-repertoire ranks of inferred template counts. In a later analysis, generation probabilities were computed with a VDJ recombination model fitted to out-of-frame rearrangements, and the resulting probabilities were checked against IGoR. In a later analysis, TCR-TCR, TCR-HLA and TCR-CMV co-occurrence was scored with hypergeometric tests, and a repertoire-size bias correction was applied to TCR pairs. To estimate false discovery rates, a later analysis permuted the HLA or CMV assignments 20 times. A later analysis grouped co-occurring TCRs with DBSCAN, adding TCRdist sequence similarity when clustering within HLA-allele-positive subsets. Repertoires with fewer than 30,000 or more than 120,000 public chains, plus five repertoires with anomalous nucleotide sharing, were excluded from co-occurrence clustering. TCRdb took over this immuneACCESS table, retaining in-frame rearrangements with V and J assigned. Such tables are incomplete; in checked studies, under half of the missing clones stem from an unresolved V gene, and the remainder is unexplained. The DNA gave D and trimming, while V, J and clone size come from that table. This sample gives about 150,000 clones in total; over 60% of them show up just once. The ten largest clonotypes hold 3% of the sample.

Including the terminal cysteine and phenylalanine, the CDR3 comprises 13 residues. Of all the DNA, just the CDR3 is kept, 39 bases in frame from base 1. CDR1 and CDR2 are drawn from the germline V gene: SGHAT, FQNNGV. V loses 3 bases at its end and J loses 13 bases; junction bases beyond the gene matches: 5. In total, 666 healthy bone marrow donors made up the cohort. At the time of sampling, all cohort members were nominally healthy, though unrecorded immune exposures were likely present. The donor was CMV seropositive and was included in the group of 290 or so seropositive cohort members. A peripheral blood sample was collected from each donor, and TCR beta sequencing was performed on peripheral blood mononuclear cells. Genomic DNA was extracted from the blood cell samples with the Qiagen DNeasy Blood Extraction Kit. Regarding this clone: This receptor's antigen is unknown. Base qualities are not at hand, and no much larger clone is one base apart.

The sequencing sample was made of PBMCs. The receptor chain draws on TRBV11-2 and TRBJ1-6, with 8 central nucleotides matching TRBD1. The sequence derives from a woman aged 30 to 39 in good health and CMV-seropositive. The CDR3 protein sequence reads: CASSLWTGSPLHF. The nucleotides are TGTGCCAGCAGCTTGTGGACAGGGTCCCCCCTCCACTTT.